This T cell receptor (beta chain) comes out of a study of blood T cell repertoires in COVID-19. This CDR3 has 13 residues. Germline V lookup: CDR1 SGHRS, CDR2 YFSETQ. With 4 bases removed from V and 6 bases from J, the gap between germline ends came to 13 bases. The protocol was immunoSEQ multiplex PCR, while the TCRdb copy is restricted to in-frame clones and leaves out a portion. Of approximately 100,000 clones listed, 80% to 90% were seen once; the top ten hold about 10%. This chain joins TRBV5-1 and TRBJ1-1, with D maybe TRBD1 (5 bases). This TCR was recovered from a human donor in a cohort sampled during active COVID-19. Sequenced input: peripheral blood. The CDR3 reads CASSNGGGPEAFF. The CDR3 DNA is TGCGCCAGCAGCAACGGCGGGGGTCCTGAAGCTTTCTTT.